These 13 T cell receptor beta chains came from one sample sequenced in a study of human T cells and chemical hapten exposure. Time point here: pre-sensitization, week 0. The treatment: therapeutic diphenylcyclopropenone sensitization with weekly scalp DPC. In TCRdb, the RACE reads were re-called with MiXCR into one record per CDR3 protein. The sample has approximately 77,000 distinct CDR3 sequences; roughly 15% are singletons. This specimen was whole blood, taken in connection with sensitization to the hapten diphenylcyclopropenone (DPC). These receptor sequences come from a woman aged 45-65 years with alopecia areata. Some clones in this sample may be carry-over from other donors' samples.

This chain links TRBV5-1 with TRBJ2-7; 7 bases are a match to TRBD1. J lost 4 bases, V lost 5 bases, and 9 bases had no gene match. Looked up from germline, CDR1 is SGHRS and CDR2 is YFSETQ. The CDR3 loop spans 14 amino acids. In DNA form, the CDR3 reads TGCGCCAGCAGATATCAACAGGGGTCGTACGAGCAGTACTTC. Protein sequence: CASRYQQGSYEQYF.

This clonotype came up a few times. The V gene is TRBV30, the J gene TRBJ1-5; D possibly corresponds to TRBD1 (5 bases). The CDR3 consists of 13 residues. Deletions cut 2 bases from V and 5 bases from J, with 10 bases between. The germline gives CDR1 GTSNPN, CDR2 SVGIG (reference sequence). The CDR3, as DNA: TGTGCCTGGAGTCCAGGGCTAGATCAGCCCCAGCATTTT. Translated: CAWSPGLDQPQHF.

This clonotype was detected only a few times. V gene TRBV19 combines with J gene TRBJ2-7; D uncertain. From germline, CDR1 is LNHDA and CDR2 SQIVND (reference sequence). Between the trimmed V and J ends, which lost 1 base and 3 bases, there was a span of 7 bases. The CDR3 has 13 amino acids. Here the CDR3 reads CASSIADGYEQYF. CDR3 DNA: TGTGCCAGTAGTATAGCGGACGGCTACGAGCAGTACTTC. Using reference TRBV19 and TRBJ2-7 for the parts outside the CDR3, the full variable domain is DGGITQSPKYLFRKEGQNVTLSCEQNLNHDAMYWYRQDPGQGLRLIYYSQIVNDFQKGDIAEGYSVSREKKESFPLTVTSAQKNPTAFYLCASSIADGYEQYFGPGTRLTVT.

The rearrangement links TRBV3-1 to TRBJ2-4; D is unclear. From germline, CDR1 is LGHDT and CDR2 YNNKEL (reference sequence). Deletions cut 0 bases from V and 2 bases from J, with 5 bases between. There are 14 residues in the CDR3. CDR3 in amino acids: CASSQEVSKNIQYF. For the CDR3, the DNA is TGTGCCAGCAGCCAAGAGGTCTCCAAAAACATTCAGTACTTC.

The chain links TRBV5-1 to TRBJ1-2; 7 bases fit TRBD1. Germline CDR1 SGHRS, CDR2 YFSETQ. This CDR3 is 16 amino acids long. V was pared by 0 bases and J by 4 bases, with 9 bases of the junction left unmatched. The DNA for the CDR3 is TGCGCCAGCAGCTTGGGACAGGGAAGTGGTGCCTATGGCTACACCTTC. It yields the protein CASSLGQGSGAYGYTF.

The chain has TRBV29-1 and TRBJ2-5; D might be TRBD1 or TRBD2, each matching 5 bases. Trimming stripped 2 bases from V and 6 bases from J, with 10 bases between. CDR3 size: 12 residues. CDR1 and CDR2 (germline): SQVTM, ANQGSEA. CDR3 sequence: CSVELVGQTQYF. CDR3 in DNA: TGCAGCGTTGAACTCGTGGGACAGACCCAGTACTTC.

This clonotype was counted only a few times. CDR3 loop: CASSLWTGEKLFF. CDR3 in DNA: TGTGCCAGCTCACTGTGGACAGGGGAAAAACTGTTTTTT. The chain couples TRBV18 to TRBJ1-4; 8 bases are shared with TRBD1. Per the germline V gene, CDR1 is KGHSH and CDR2 is LQKENI. V lost 4 bases to trimming and J lost 8 bases; unmatched junction nucleotides: 3. This CDR3 comprises 13 residues.

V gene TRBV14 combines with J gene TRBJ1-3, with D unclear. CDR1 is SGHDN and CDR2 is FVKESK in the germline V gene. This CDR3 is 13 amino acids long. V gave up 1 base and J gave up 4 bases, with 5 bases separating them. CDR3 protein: CASSQVRGNTIYF. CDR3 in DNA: TGTGCCAGCAGCCAAGTCAGAGGAAACACCATATATTTT. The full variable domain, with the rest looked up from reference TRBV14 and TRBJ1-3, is EAGVTQFPSHSVIEKGQTVTLRCDPISGHDNLYWYRRVMGKEIKFLLHFVKESKQDESGMPNNRFLAERTGGTYSTLKVQPAELEDSGVYFCASSQVRGNTIYFGEGSWLTVV.

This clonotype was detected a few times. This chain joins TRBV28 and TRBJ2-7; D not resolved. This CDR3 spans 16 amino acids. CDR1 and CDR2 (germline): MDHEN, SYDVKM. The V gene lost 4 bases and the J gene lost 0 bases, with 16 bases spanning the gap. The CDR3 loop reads CASSSLGQDDSYEQYF. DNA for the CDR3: TGTGCCAGCAGTTCCCTCGGGCAGGACGACTCCTACGAGCAGTACTTC.

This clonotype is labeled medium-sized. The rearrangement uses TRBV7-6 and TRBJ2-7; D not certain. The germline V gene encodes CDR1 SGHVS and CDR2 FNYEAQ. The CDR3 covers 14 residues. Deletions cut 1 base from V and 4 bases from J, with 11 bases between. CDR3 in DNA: TGTGCCAGCAGCTTAGGACGACACGAGTACGAGCAGTACTTC. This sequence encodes CASSLGRHEYEQYF.

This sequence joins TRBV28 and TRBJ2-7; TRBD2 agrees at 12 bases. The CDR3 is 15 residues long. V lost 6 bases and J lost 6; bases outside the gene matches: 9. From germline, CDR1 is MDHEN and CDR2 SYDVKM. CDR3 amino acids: CASRQTSGGGVEQYF. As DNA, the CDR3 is TGTGCCAGCAGACAGACTAGCGGGGGCGGCGTCGAGCAGTACTTC.

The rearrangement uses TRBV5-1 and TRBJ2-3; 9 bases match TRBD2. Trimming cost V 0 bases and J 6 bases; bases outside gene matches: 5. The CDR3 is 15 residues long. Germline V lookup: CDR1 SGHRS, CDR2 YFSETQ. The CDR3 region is CASSLVSGREDTQYF. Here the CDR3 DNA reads TGCGCCAGCAGCTTGGTTAGCGGGAGAGAGGATACGCAGTATTTT.

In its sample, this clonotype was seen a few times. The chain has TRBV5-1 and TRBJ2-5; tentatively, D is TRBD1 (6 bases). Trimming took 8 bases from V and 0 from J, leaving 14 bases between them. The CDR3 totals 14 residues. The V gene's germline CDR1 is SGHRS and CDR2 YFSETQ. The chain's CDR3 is CASKRTGNQETQYF. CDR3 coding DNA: TGCGCCAGTAAAAGAACAGGGAACCAAGAGACCCAGTACTTC.